The 16 T cell receptor beta chains listed next were all sequenced from one sample in a study of T cell responses to AZD1222 COVID-19 vaccine. The data were produced by immunoSEQ multiplex PCR, yet TCRdb's version contains in-frame clones alone and is incomplete. The sample has some 87,000 clones, about 90% seen once. This specimen consisted of peripheral blood, obtained on day 0 of MenACWY control vaccination. The receptors here all came from an adult in good health.

V and J are TRBV27 and TRBJ1-4; D not certain. Germline CDR1 reads MNHEY; CDR2 reads SMNVEV (reference sequence). V was cut by 6 bases and J by 7 bases, with 24 bases left in between. The CDR3 runs 17 residues. The CDR3 DNA is TGTGCCAGCAGCCCTAATCCCGTCTCTCCAGATGGTGAAAAACTGTTTTTT. Its translation is CASSPNPVSPDGEKLFF.

The CDR3 coding sequence is TGTGCCAGCAGAATCCGACAGGGTCGCGGCTACACCTTC. It specifies CASRIRQGRGYTF. V usage is TRBV6-5 and J usage is TRBJ1-2, with TRBD1 matching 7 bases. There are 13 residues in the CDR3. Germline lookup yields CDR1 MNHEY and CDR2 SVGAGI. Trimming cost V 6 bases and J 8 bases; bases outside gene matches: 9.

The rearrangement uses TRBV27 and TRBJ1-2; a weak D match, TRBD1 (5 bases). V was shortened by 7 bases and J by 7 bases, with 19 bases between the two germline ends. Germline-derived CDR1 and CDR2 are MNHEY and SMNVEV (reference sequence). The CDR3 contains 14 residues. The CDR3 sequence is CASTTSGGAVGYTF. CDR3 bases: TGTGCCAGCACCACTTCGGGTGGGGCGGTTGGCTACACCTTC.

This clone was observed once. The rearrangement uses TRBV25-1 and TRBJ1-1; the D is unclear. The CDR3 covers 11 residues. Germline V gene data show CDR1 as MGHDK and CDR2 as SYGVNS. Trimming removed 6 bases from V and 10 bases from J, with 12 bases in between. The CDR3 DNA sequence: TGTGCCAGCAGCCAGACCGCGGGAGCTTTCTTT. Encoded protein: CASSQTAGAFF.

The rearrangement uses TRBV6-1 and TRBJ2-1, with no clear D. The V and J ends lost 3 bases and 3 bases respectively, with 6 bases between them. CDR1 is MNHNS, CDR2 SASEGT, per germline. This CDR3 comprises 13 residues. The CDR3 sequence: CASSETSYNEQFF. CDR3 nucleotide sequence: TGTGCCAGCAGTGAGACCAGCTACAATGAGCAGTTCTTC.

V and J are TRBV5-6 and TRBJ2-1; TRBD2 agrees at 11 bases. CDR3 size: 18 residues. V dropped 0 bases and J dropped 8; count of bases not matched to a gene: 13. Germline loops: CDR1 SGHDT, CDR2 YYEEEE. CDR3 bases: TGTGCCAGCAGCTTGGCCCGGGGTAGCGGGGGGGCCAGGTATGAGCAGTTCTTC. Translated, it gives CASSLARGSGGARYEQFF.

The V and J genes are TRBV7-9 and TRBJ1-1; possible D gene TRBD1, 6 bases. The CDR3 extends over 13 amino acids. The germline V and J ends were trimmed by 1 base and 5 bases, with 8 bases remaining between them. Germline V CDR1 and CDR2: SEHNR, FQNEAQ (reference sequence). CDR3 DNA: TGTGCCAGCAGCTTAGTACAGGGAACTGAAGCTTTCTTT. It codes for CASSLVQGTEAFF.

This clone has more than one count but fewer than ten. The V gene is TRBV6-1, the J gene TRBJ1-1; D unresolved. This CDR3 region has 13 residues. The germline V gene encodes CDR1 MNHNS and CDR2 SASEGT. Trimming cost V 3 bases and J 4 bases, with 9 bases left between them. CDR3 DNA: TGTGCCAGCAGTGATAGGCGGTCCACTGAAGCTTTCTTT. This gives the protein CASSDRRSTEAFF.

This CDR3 is CSVVPRLVDNEQFF. CDR3 in DNA: TGCAGCGTTGTCCCTCGACTGGTCGACAATGAGCAGTTCTTC. The chain employs TRBV29-1 and TRBJ2-1; no clear D gene. The CDR3 runs to 14 residues. Germline CDR1 and CDR2: SQVTM and ANQGSEA. Trimming shortened V by 4 bases and J by 5 bases, and 15 bases separated the two germline ends.

J is TRBJ1-2 and V is TRBV29-1; D is possibly TRBD1 (6 bases). CDR3 length: 14 residues. V lost 3 bases, J lost 4 bases, and 15 bases lay in between. The V gene's germline CDR1 is SQVTM and CDR2 ANQGSEA. CDR3 residues: CSVDPGQLAYGYTF. CDR3 bases: TGCAGCGTTGACCCTGGACAGTTAGCCTATGGCTACACCTTC.

This sequence joins TRBV10-3 and TRBJ2-7; 7 positions agree with TRBD1. Trimming took 6 bases from V and 0 from J; bases not matched to a gene: 11. Germline CDR1 is ENHRY and CDR2 is SYGVKD. This CDR3 contains 16 residues. Here the CDR3 DNA reads TGTGCCATCAGCCTTAAGCCGGGACAGATCTCCTACGAGCAGTACTTC. Amino acid sequence: CAISLKPGQISYEQYF.

In nucleotides, the CDR3 is TGTGCCAGCTCACCACCGGAGGCAGGGACCTCTGGAAACACCATATATTTT. Translating it yields CASSPPEAGTSGNTIYF. The J gene is TRBJ1-3, the V gene TRBV18; a weak D match, TRBD1 (5 bases). There are 17 residues in the CDR3. Germline-derived CDR1 and CDR2 are KGHSH and LQKENI. V lost 0 bases and J 0 bases, leaving 12 bases between the germline ends. Full variable domain (missing parts from reference TRBV18 and TRBJ1-3): NAGVMQNPRHLVRRRGQEARLRCSPMKGHSHVYWYRQLPEEGLKFMVYLQKENIIDESGMPKERFSAEFPKEGPSILRIQQVVRGDSAAYFCASSPPEAGTSGNTIYFGEGSWLTVV.

J is TRBJ2-4 and V is TRBV28; D remains unclear. The germline V gene has CDR1 MDHEN and CDR2 SYDVKM. Deletions cut 5 bases from V and 3 bases from J, with 14 bases between. CDR3 size: 15 residues. The CDR3 loop is CASSGVRSGKNIQYF. The CDR3 DNA reads as TGTGCCAGCAGTGGGGTGAGGTCCGGCAAAAACATTCAGTACTTC.

This chain connects TRBV7-9 to TRBJ1-1, with a tentative D call TRBD1 (6 bases). The germline V and J ends were trimmed by 5 bases and 1 base, with 8 bases remaining between them. The CDR3 runs 13 residues. The germline gives CDR1 SEHNR, CDR2 FQNEAQ (reference sequence). The CDR3 region is CASSPTGNTEAFF. CDR3 nucleotides: TGTGCCAGCAGCCCGACAGGGAACACTGAAGCTTTCTTT.

V usage is TRBV20-1 and J usage is TRBJ1-1; perhaps TRBD1 as D (5 bases). The germline V gene encodes CDR1 DFQATT and CDR2 SNEGSKA (reference sequence). This CDR3 has 11 residues. Trimming shortened V by 5 bases and J by 5 bases, and 9 bases separated the two germline ends. Here the CDR3 DNA reads TGCAGTGCTGTGGGGCCGACTGAAGCTTTCTTT. Amino acids: CSAVGPTEAFF.

V and J are TRBV6-5 and TRBJ2-7; 7 nucleotides line up with TRBD1. Germline V gene sequence: CDR1 MNHEY, CDR2 SVGAGI. Trimming at V came to 7 bases and at J to 5 bases, leaving 8 bases not matched to a gene. There are 13 residues in the CDR3. This chain's CDR3 is CASIPDRAHEQYF. The CDR3 DNA follows: TGTGCCAGCATTCCAGACAGGGCCCACGAGCAGTACTTC.